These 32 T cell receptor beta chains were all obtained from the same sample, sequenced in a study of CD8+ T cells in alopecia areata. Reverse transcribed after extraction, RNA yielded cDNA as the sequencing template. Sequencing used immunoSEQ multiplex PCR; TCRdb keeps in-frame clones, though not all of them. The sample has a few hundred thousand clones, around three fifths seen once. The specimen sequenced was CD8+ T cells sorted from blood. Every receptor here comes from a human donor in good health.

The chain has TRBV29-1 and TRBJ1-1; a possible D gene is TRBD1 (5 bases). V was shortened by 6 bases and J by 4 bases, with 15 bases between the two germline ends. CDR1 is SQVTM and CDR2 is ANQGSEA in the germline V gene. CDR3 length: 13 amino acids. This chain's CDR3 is CSVTAMGVTEAFF. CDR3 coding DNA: TGCAGCGTAACAGCCATGGGGGTCACTGAAGCTTTCTTT.

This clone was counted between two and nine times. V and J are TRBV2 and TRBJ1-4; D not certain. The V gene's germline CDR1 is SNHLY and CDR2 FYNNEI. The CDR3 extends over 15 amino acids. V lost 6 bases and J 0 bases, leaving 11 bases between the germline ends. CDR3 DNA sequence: TGTGCCAGCAGCCACCCCGTGGCAACTAATGAAAAACTGTTTTTT. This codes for CASSHPVATNEKLFF.

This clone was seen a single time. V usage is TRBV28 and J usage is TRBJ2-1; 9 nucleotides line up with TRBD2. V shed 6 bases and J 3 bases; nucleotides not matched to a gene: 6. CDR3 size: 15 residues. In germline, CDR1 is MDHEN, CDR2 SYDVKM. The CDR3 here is CASRVAGALYNEQFF. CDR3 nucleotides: TGTGCCAGCAGGGTAGCGGGGGCCCTCTACAATGAGCAGTTCTTC.

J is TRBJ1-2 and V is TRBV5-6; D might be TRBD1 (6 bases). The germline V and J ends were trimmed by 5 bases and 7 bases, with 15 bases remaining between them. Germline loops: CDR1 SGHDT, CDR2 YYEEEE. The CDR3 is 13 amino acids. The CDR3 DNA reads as TGTGCCAGCAGTGGGGGCAGTGGTGGTGGCTACACCTTC. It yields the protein CASSGGSGGGYTF.

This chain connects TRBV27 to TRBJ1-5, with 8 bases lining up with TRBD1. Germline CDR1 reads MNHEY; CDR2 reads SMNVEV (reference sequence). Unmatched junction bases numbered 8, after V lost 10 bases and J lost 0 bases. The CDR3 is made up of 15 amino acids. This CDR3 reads CATKDRVDSNQPQHF. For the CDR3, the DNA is TGTGCCACCAAGGACAGGGTCGATAGCAATCAGCCCCAGCATTTT.

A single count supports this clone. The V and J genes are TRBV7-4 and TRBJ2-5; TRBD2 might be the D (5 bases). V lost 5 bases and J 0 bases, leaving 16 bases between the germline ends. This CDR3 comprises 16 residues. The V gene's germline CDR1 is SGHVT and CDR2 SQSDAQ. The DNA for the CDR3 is TGTGCCAGCAGCCCTAGCCTTGTCCCGTACCAAGAGACCCAGTACTTC. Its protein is CASSPSLVPYQETQYF.

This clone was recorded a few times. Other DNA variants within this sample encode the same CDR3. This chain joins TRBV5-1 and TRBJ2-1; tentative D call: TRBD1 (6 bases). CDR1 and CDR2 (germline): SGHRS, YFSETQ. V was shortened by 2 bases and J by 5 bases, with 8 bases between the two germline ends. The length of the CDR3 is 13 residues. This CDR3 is CASSLTGNNEQFF. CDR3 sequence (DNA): TGCGCCAGCAGCTTAACAGGGAACAATGAGCAGTTCTTC.

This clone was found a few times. CDR3 sequence reads: CASSPHFGEDTEAFF. The CDR3 DNA follows: TGCGCCAGCAGCCCCCATTTCGGTGAAGACACTGAAGCTTTCTTT. This chain joins TRBV4-1 and TRBJ1-1; D unresolved. Germline assignment: CDR1 MGHRA and CDR2 YSYEKL. The V end was cut by 4 bases, the J end by 3 bases, with 15 bases between. The CDR3 length is 15 residues.

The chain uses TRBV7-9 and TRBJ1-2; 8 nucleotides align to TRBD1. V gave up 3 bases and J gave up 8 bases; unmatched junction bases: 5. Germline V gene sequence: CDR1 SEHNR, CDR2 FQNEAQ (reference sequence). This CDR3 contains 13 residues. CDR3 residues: CASSFSGGEGYTF. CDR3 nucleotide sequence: TGTGCCAGCAGCTTCTCAGGGGGCGAGGGCTACACCTTC.

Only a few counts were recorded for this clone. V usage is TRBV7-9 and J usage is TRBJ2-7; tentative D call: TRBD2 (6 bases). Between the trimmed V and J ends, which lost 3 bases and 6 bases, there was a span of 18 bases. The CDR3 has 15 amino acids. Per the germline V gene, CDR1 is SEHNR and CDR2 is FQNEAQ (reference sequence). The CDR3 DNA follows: TGTGCCAGCAGCTTGGGGGGTAGTAGCATCGGCGAGCAGTACTTC. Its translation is CASSLGGSSIGEQYF.

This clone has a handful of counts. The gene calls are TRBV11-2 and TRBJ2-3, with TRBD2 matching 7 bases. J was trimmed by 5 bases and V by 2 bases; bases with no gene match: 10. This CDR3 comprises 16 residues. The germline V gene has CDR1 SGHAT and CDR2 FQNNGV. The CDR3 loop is CASSLQRLALEDTQYF. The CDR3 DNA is TGTGCCAGCAGCTTACAGCGACTAGCATTGGAAGATACGCAGTATTTT.

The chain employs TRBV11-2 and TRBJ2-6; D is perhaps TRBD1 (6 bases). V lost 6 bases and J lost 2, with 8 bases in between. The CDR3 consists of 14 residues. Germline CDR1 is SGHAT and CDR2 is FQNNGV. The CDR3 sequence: CASSGQPGANVLTF. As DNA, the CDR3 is TGTGCCAGCAGTGGACAGCCTGGGGCCAACGTCCTGACTTTC. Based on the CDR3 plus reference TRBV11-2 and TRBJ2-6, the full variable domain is EAGVAQSPRYKIIEKRQSVAFWCNPISGHATLYWYQQILGQGPKLLIQFQNNGVVDDSQLPKDRFSAERLKGVDSTLKIQPAKLEDSAVYLCASSGQPGANVLTFGAGSRLTVL.

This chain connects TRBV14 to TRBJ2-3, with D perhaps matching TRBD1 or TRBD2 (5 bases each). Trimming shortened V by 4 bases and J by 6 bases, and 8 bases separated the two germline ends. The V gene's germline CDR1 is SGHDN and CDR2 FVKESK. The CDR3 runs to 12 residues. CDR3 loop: CASSREGDTQYF. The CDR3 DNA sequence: TGTGCCAGCAGCCGAGAGGGGGATACGCAGTATTTT.

The CDR3 region has the DNA TGCGCCAGCAGTCACGGGCAGCCCCGCCACACAGATACGCAGTATTTT. Protein: CASSHGQPRHTDTQYF. The V and J genes are TRBV23-1 and TRBJ2-3, with no clear D. TRBV23-1 is an ORF; its function is uncertain. V was clipped by 3 bases and J by 2 bases, with 15 bases between them. CDR3 size: 16 residues.

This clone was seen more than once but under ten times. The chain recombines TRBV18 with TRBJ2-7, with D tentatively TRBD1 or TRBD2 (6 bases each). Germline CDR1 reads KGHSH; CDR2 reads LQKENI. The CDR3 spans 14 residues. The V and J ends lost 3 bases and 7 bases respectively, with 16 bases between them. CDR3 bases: TGTGCCAGCTCACCGAGTAGGGGGGCGAGTGAGCAGTACTTC. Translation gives CASSPSRGASEQYF. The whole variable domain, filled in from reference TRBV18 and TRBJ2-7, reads NAGVMQNPRHLVRRRGQEARLRCSPMKGHSHVYWYRQLPEEGLKFMVYLQKENIIDESGMPKERFSAEFPKEGPSILRIQQVVRGDSAAYFCASSPSRGASEQYFGPGTRLTVT.

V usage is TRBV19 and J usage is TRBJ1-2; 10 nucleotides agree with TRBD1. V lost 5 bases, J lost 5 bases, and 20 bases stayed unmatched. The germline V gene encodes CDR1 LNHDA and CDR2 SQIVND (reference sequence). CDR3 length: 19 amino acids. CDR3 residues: CASSLRPGQGRLEGYGYTF. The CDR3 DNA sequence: TGTGCCAGTAGTCTCCGCCCGGGACAGGGGAGACTTGAAGGGTATGGCTACACCTTC.

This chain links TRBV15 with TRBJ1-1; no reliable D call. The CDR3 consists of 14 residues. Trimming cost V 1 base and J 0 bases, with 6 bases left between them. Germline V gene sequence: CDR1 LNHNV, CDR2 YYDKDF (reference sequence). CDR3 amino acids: CATSRGVVNTEAFF. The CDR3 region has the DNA TGTGCCACCAGCAGAGGGGTAGTGAACACTGAAGCTTTCTTT.

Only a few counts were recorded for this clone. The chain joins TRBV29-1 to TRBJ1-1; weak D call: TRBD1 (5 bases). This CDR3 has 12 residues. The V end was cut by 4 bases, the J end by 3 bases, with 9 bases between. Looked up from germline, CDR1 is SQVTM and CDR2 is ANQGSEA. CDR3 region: CSVAREYTEAFF. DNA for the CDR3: TGCAGCGTTGCCAGGGAGTACACTGAAGCTTTCTTT. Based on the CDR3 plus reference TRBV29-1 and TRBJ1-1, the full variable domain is SAVISQKPSRDICQRGTSLTIQCQVDSQVTMMFWYRQQPGQSLTLIATANQGSEATYESGFVIDKFPISRPNLTFSTLTVSNMSPEDSSIYLCSVAREYTEAFFGQGTRLTVV.

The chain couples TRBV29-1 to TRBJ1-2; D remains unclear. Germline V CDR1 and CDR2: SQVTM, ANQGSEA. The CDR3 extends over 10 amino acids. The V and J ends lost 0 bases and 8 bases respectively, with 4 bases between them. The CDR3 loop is CSVEEEGYTF. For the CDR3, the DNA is TGCAGCGTTGAAGAAGAGGGCTACACCTTC.

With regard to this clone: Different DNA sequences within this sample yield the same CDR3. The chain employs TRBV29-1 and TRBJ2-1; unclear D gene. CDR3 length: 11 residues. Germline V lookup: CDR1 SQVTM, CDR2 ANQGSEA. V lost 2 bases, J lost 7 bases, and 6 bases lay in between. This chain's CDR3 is CSVEKGNEQFF. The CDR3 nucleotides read TGCAGCGTTGAAAAGGGTAATGAGCAGTTCTTC.

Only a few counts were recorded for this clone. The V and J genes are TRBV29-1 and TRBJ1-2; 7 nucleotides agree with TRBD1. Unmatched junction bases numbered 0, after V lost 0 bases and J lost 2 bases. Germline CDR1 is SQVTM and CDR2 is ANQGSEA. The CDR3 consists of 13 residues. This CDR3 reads CSVEDRGNYGYTF. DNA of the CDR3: TGCAGCGTTGAAGACAGGGGGAACTATGGCTACACCTTC.

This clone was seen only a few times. Here the CDR3 DNA reads TGTGCCAGCTCACGACAGGGGCTCGAGCAGTACTTC. Translation gives CASSRQGLEQYF. The rearrangement uses TRBV18 and TRBJ2-7; 8 nucleotides line up with TRBD1. The CDR3 consists of 12 residues. CDR1 is KGHSH and CDR2 is LQKENI in the germline V gene. V trimming: 4 bases; J trimming: 6 bases; junction bases outside the gene matches: 2.

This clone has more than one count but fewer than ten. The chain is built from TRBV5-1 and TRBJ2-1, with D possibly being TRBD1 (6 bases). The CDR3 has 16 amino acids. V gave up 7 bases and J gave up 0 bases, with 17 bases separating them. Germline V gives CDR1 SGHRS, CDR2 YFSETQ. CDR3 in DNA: TGCGCCAGCGGGAACACAGGGCTGAGCTCCTACAATGAGCAGTTCTTC. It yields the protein CASGNTGLSSYNEQFF. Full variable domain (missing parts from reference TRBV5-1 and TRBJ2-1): KAGVTQTPRYLIKTRGQQVTLSCSPISGHRSVSWYQQTPGQGLQFLFEYFSETQRNKGNFPGRFSGRQFSNSRSEMNVSTLELGDSALYLCASGNTGLSSYNEQFFGPGTRLTVL.

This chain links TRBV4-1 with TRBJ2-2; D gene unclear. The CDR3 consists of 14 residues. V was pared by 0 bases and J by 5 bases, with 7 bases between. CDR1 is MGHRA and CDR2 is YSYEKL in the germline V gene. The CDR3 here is CASSQEAATGELFF. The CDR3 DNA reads TGCGCCAGCAGCCAAGAAGCCGCGACCGGGGAGCTGTTTTTT.

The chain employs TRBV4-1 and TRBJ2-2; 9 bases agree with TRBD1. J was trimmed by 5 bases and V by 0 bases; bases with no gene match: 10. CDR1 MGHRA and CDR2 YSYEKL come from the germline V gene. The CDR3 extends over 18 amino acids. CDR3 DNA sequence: TGCGCCAGCAGCCAAGACTGGGACAGGGATGATTATACCGGGGAGCTGTTTTTT. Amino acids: CASSQDWDRDDYTGELFF.

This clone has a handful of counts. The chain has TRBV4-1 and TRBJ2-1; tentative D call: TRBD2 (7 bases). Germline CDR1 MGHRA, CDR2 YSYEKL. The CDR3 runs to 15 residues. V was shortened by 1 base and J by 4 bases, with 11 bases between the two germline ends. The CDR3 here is CASSQGGGQYNEQFF. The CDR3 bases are TGCGCCAGCAGCCAAGGCGGGGGCCAGTACAATGAGCAGTTCTTC.

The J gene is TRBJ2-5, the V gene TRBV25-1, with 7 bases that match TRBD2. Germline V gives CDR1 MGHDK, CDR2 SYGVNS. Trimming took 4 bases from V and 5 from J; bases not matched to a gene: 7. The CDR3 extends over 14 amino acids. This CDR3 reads CASSAGGGWETQYF. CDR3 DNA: TGTGCCAGCAGTGCGGGCGGGGGATGGGAGACCCAGTACTTC.

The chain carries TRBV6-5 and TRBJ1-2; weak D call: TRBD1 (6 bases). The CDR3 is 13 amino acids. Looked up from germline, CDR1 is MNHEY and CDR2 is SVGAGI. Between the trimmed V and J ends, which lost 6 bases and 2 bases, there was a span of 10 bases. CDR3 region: CASSPTGNYGYTF. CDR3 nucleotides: TGTGCCAGCAGCCCTACAGGGAACTATGGCTACACCTTC.

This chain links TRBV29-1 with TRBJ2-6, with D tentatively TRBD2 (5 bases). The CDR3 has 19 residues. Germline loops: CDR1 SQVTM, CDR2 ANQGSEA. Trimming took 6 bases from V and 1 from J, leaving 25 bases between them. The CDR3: CSVEVSRSTVGSGANVLTF. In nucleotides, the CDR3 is TGCAGCGTGGAGGTGTCACGCAGTACCGTCGGGTCTGGGGCCAACGTCCTGACTTTC.

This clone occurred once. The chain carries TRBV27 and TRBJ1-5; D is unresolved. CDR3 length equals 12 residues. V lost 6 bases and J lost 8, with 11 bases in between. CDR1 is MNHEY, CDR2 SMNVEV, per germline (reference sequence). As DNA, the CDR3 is TGTGCCAGCAGCCAGGTCTTAGAGCCCCAGCATTTT. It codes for CASSQVLEPQHF.

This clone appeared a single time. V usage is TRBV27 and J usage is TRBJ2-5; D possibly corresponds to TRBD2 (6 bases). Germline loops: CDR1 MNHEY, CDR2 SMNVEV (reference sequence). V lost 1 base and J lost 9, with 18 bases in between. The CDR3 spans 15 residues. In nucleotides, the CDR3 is TGTGCCAGCAGTTTATGGCGGGACCCTGTAGGGGCCCAGTACTTC. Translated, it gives CASSLWRDPVGAQYF.

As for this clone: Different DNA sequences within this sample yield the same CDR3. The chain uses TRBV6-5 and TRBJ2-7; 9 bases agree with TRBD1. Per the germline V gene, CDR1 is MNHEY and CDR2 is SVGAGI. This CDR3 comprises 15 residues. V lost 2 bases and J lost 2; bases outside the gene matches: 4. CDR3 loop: CASSYGQGPTYEQYF. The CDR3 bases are TGTGCCAGCAGTTACGGACAGGGGCCCACCTACGAGCAGTACTTC.